This T cell receptor beta chain is from a study of T cell repertoires in cytomegalovirus infection. Across the whole study: The public TCR beta signatures pointed to both CMV infection and matching HLA type.

TCRdb called the reads again in MiXCR, with one record for every CDR3 protein. The sample has roughly 800,000 distinct CDR3 sequences; just under 30% are singletons. V lost 5 bases and J 6 bases, leaving 7 bases between the germline ends. Germline V CDR1 and CDR2: MNHEY, SMNVEV (reference sequence). The CDR3 covers 12 residues. In its sample, this clonotype was seen a few times. What it binds is not known. The study, taken as a whole, reports: CMV carriers having the relevant HLA were flagged by cumulative public TCR beta family frequency. The study found HLA-C-restricted CMV-specific TCR beta clonotypes dominating the ex vivo response.

This TCR was recovered from a human donor in good health (CMV status not recorded). Some clones in this sample may be carry-over from other donors' samples. The V gene is TRBV27, the J gene TRBJ2-2; no clear D gene. This specimen consisted of cultured CD8+ T cells from PBMCs, obtained from culture after CMV antigen stimulation. The CDR3 sequence: CASSPEPGELFF. CDR3 sequence (DNA): TGTGCCAGCAGTCCAGAGCCCGGGGAGCTGTTTTTT.